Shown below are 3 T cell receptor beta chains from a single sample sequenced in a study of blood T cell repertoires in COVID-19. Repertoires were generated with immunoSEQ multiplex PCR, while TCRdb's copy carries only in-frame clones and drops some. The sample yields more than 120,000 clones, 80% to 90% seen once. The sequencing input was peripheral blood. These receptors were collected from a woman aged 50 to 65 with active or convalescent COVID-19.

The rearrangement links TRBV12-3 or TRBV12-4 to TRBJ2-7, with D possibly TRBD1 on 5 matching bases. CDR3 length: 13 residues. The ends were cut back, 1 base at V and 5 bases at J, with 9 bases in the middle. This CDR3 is CASSLGGGHEQYF. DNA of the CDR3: TGTGCCAGCAGTTTAGGGGGCGGCCACGAGCAGTACTTC.

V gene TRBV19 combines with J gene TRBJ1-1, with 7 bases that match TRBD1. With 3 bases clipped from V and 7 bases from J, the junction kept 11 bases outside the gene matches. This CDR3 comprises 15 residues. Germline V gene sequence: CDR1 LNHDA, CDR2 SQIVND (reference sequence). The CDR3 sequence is CASSIGERGRGEAFF. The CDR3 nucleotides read TGTGCCAGTAGTATCGGCGAGAGGGGGCGGGGTGAAGCTTTCTTT.

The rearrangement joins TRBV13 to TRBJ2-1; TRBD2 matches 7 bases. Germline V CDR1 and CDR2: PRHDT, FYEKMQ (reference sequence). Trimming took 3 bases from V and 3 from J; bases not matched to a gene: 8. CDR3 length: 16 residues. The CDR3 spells CASSFLGGGGYNEQFF. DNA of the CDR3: TGTGCCAGCAGCTTTTTGGGCGGGGGTGGCTACAATGAGCAGTTCTTC.